This entry concerns a single T cell receptor beta chain. Its antigen is unknown. Base-call qualities are not available, and no considerably larger clone is one nucleotide away. The germline V gene encodes CDR1 SGHNT and CDR2 YYREEE (reference sequence). From the cysteine up to the phenylalanine, the CDR3 has a length of 14 residues. Kept here is only the CDR3 DNA, which spans 42 bases and is read in frame from base 1. The junction shows trimming of 3 bases on V and 8 bases on J, plus 14 bases between the germline ends. The immunoSEQ Assay was used to sequence TCRbeta CDR3 regions. After extraction, genomic DNA underwent amplification by bias-controlled multiplex PCR, followed by high-throughput sequencing. In the paper's pipeline: To quantify the absolute abundance of each unique TCRbeta CDR3 region, sequences were collapsed and filtered. T cell fraction was estimated by normalizing TCRbeta template counts to usable DNA, with usable DNA measured through amplification of reference genes found in all nucleated cells. Repertoire TCRs were annotated as SARS-CoV-2-specific when V gene, CDR3 amino acid sequence and J gene were exactly matched to a known reactive TCR set. The reference SARS-CoV-2 TCR set was obtained from MIRA and was filtered for enrichment in COVID-19-positive ImmuneCODE repertoires, whereby public or cross-reactive TCRs were removed. Drawing on the MIRA antigens, annotated TCRs were analysed further at the level of specific ORF or position within ORF. Breadth was defined as the number of annotated unique rearrangements divided by the total number of unique productive rearrangements, and depth was defined as the summed frequency of the annotated unique rearrangements. Two-sided Wilcoxon rank-sum tests were used to compare TCR breadth between groups. The source is immuneACCESS, and TCRdb retained only in-frame sequences with V and J called. Part of the clones is not carried over; for the studies checked, unresolved V genes explain less than half of this, and the remainder is unexplained. V and J calls and clone size are given by that table; D and trimming were obtained from the DNA. The sample yields fewer than 300,000 clones; over 75% were counted once. Around 3% of the sample is taken by the ten largest.

These data belong to a study of Ad26.COV2.S vaccination and SARS-CoV-2 variants (dated by TCRdb to 2020 to 2023). For the study in its entirety: Vaccine-arm donors came from COV1001, a multicentre, randomized, double-blind, placebo-controlled phase I-IIa trial of Ad26.COV2.S in healthy adults. Throughout the experiments and outcome assessment, investigators stayed blinded to trial group allocation. Dosing of Ad26.COV2.S was intramuscular, at either 5x10^10 or 1x10^11 viral particles, delivered as one shot or as two shots spaced 56 days apart. Participants in the trial were split at random into five groups of five each, receiving low-dose or high-dose Ad26.COV2.S once or twice, or else placebo on both occasions. A total of approximately 30 samples were included in the TCR-sequenced set, comprising approximately 20 Ad26.COV2.S vaccine recipients, 5 placebo recipients and 8 SARS-CoV-2 convalescent individuals. Sequencing of the TCRbeta repertoire served to evaluate the specificity and breadth of SARS-CoV-2-reactive T cell receptors following Ad26.COV2.S vaccination.

The treatment or condition label for this specimen denotes: some 19 received Ad26.COV2.S at low or high dose, single or two shots; five or six received placebo; per-sample allocation not given. For vaccine and placebo recipients, the sequenced repertoires came from samples collected on day 63 after the first injection. Cohort 1b enrolled about two dozen adults aged 18-55 years at a single site in Boston, USA, between 29 July and 7 August 2020. Ad26.COV2.S was a replication-incompetent adenovirus type 26 vector expressing a prefusion-stabilized SARS-CoV-2 spike protein from the original Wuhan strain. Points the paper makes about the study in general: The study was not powered for comparison of responses between vaccine doses or regimens. Non-spike TCR breadth was comparable between vaccine and placebo recipients, consistent with the vaccine containing only spike. Higher spike-specific TCR breadth was observed in Ad26.COV2.S recipients than in placebo recipients (P = 0.0014). After vaccination, substantial breadth of spike-specific CD8+ and CD4+ T cell responses was reported. According to the authors, total T cell responses may have been underestimated by the TCR breadth and depth analyses.

This chain is built from TRBV5-4 and TRBJ1-4; a weak D assignment points to TRBD1 (5 bases agree). This sample comprised peripheral blood, obtained in a trial of Ad26.COV2.S vaccine versus placebo. This sequence originates from a person aged 18-65 years who received the Ad26.COV2.S COVID-19 vaccine or a placebo. The CDR3: CASSWGGYPEKLFF. The nucleotides read TGTGCCAGCAGCTGGGGGGGATACCCCGAAAAACTGTTTTTT.